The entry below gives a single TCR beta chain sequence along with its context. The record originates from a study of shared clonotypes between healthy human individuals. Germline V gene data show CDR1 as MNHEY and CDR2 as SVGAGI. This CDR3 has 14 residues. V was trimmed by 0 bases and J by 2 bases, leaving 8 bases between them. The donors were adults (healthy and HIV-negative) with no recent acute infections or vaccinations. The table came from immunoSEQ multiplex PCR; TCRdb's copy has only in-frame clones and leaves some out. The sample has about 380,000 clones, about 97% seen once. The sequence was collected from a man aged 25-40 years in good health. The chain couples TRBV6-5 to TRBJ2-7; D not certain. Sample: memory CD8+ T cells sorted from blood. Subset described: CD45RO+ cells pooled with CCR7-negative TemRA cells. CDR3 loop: CASSYSGHTYEQYF. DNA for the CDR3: TGTGCCAGCAGTTACTCAGGGCATACCTACGAGCAGTACTTC.